This T cell receptor (beta chain) was recovered during a study of regulatory T cells in long-lasting Graves disease. This clonotype was seen many times. V dropped 3 bases and J dropped 6 bases, with 11 bases sitting between them. Germline V gives CDR1 SNHLY, CDR2 FYNNEI. This CDR3 has 14 amino acids. Time point specified: newly diagnosed GD, antithyroid drugs for less than 3 months. Extracted RNA from PBMCs served as the source of the TCR library. CDR3 regions were amplified by Arm-PCR using iRepertoire HTBI primers to build TCR beta libraries. Each CDR3 protein gets one entry after TCRdb re-called the multiplex PCR reads with MiXCR. The table records about 620,000 distinct CDR3 sequences, 15% to 20% of them present only once. The same specimen was also included in a second study, on T cells in Graves' hyperthyroidism and ophthalmopathy. That work contributes: Patients between 18 and 65 years old had hyperthyroidism, newly diagnosed and lasting under 2 months.

The specimen was peripheral blood mononuclear cells (PBMCs), collected at new diagnosis, from a patient treated with antithyroid drugs. The TCR was taken from a woman in her twenties or thirties with Graves disease. The chain uses TRBV2 and TRBJ2-2; D not certain. The CDR3 loop reads CASSDPYNPGELFF. CDR3 nucleotide sequence: TGTGCCAGCAGTGATCCCTATAACCCCGGGGAGCTGTTTTTT.